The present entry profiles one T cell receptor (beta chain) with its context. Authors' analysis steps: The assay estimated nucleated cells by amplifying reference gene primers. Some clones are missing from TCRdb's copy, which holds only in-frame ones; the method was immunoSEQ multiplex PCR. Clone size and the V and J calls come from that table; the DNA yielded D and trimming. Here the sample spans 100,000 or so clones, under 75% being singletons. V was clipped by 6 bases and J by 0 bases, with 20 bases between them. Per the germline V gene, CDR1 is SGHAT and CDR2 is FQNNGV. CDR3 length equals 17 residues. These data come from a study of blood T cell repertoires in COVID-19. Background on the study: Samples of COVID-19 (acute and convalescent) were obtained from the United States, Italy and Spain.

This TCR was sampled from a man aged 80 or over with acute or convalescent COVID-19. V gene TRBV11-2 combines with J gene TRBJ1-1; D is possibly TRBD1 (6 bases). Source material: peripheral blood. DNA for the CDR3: TGTGCCAGCAGTAGACACAGGGTTGGGGGAATGAACACTGAAGCTTTCTTT. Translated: CASSRHRVGGMNTEAFF.